The entry below gives a single T cell receptor beta chain sequence along with its context. These data come from a study of T cell changes during pregnancy in multiple sclerosis. The CDR3 has 14 residues. Losses at the gene ends were 5 bases for V and 2 bases for J; bases not matched to a gene: 5. Germline assignment: CDR1 SEHNR and CDR2 FQNEAQ (reference sequence). This table comes from immunoSEQ multiplex PCR, and its TCRdb copy is limited to in-frame clones, with some not included. In the table there are roughly 30,000 clones, 85% to 90% of which are singletons. This receptor was identified in a female donor in good health, enrolled as a control in a pregnancy study. The specimen comprised CD4+ T cells from peripheral blood mononuclear cells, sampled in the first trimester of pregnancy. This chain joins TRBV7-9 and TRBJ1-1, with 7 bases that match TRBD1. For the CDR3, the DNA is TGTGCCAGCAGCCTCGGACAGGCCAACACTGAAGCTTTCTTT. As protein: CASSLGQANTEAFF.